The entry below gives a single TCR beta chain sequence along with its context. Its antigen is still unknown. A library of TCRbeta sequences, prepared with unique molecular identifiers, was generated. One entry per CDR3 protein, called by TCRdb with MiXCR from the PCR reads. In the table there are about 200,000 distinct CDR3 sequences, roughly 6.6% of which are singletons. The record originates from a study of T-cell reconstitution after alpha-beta-depleted transplantation in children. Study-wide results and caveats: After transplant, high TCRbeta diversity at day 60 in some patients arose from surviving recipient T cells and thymic progenitors. Expanded clones from the graft, numbering several hundred, reportedly supplied alpha-beta T cells about two months after transplant. T-cell counts and diversity were attributed mostly to newly produced T cells one year after transplant.

Trimming removed 5 bases from V and 13 bases from J; junction bases left unmatched: 6. Per the germline V gene, CDR1 is SGHTA and CDR2 is FQGNSA. The CDR3 spans 12 residues. The sample in question was PBMCs, obtained before TCRalphabeta/CD19-depleted stem cell transplant. The clonotype originates from a boy aged 2 to 10 with acute lymphoblastic leukemia, due to receive a stem cell transplant. This chain connects TRBV7-2 to TRBJ2-1; 9 bases line up with TRBD1. The CDR3 spells CASSPRTGEQFF. The CDR3 DNA reads TGTGCCAGCAGCCCCCGGACAGGGGAACAGTTCTTC.